The TCR beta chain under discussion was sequenced for a study of T cells after yellow fever vaccination. Study at large: Low-cell-number fractions underwent preparation using SMART-Seq v4 Ultra Low Input.

The sample holds many counts of this clonotype. TCRdb reanalysed the 5' RACE reads using MiXCR and keeps one entry per CDR3 protein. The table includes a few hundred thousand distinct CDR3 sequences, 6.8% detected once. The CDR3 is 14 residues long. V was cut by 2 bases and J by 1 base, with 8 bases left in between. In germline, CDR1 is MNHEY, CDR2 SVGAGI. This clonotype was sampled from a man between 18 and 29 years old who received the YFV17D yellow fever vaccine. The chain combines TRBV6-5 with TRBJ1-1; no firm D call. Sample: PBMCs, taken 35 to 50 days after the first yellow fever vaccination. CDR3 region: CASSYGRRNTEAFF. In DNA form, the CDR3 reads TGTGCCAGCAGTTACGGACGGAGGAACACTGAAGCTTTCTTT.